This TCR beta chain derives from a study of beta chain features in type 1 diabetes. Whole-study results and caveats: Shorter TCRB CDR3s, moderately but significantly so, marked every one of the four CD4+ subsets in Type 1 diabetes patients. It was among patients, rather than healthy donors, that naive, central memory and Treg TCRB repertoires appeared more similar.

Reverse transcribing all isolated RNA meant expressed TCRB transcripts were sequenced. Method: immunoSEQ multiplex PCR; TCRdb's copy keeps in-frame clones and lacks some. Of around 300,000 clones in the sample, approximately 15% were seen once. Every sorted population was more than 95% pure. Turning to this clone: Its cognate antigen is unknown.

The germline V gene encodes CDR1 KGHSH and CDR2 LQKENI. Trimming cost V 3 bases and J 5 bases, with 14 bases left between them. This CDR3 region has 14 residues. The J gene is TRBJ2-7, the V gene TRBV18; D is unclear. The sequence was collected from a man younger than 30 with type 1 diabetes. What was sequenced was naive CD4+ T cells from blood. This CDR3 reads CASSPETVKNEQYF. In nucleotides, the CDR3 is TGTGCCAGCTCACCGGAGACTGTGAAGAACGAGCAGTACTTC.